The 25 T cell receptor beta chains below were found in one sample sequenced in a study of shared clonotypes between healthy human individuals. Naive CD8 populations comprised CD45RO-negative cells positively selected for CCR7, excluding terminally differentiated effector memory CD45RA+ cells. TCRdb keeps only in-frame clones here, not all; method: immunoSEQ multiplex PCR. The table includes about 2 million clones, about 95% detected once. Sequencing input: naive CD8+ T cells sorted from blood. Every receptor here comes from a man younger than 35 in good health.

The V gene is TRBV7-3, the J gene TRBJ2-2, with 7 positions matching TRBD1. CDR1 and CDR2 from the germline V gene are SGHTA and FQGTGA. The ends lost 2 bases at V and 3 bases at J; junction bases unmatched: 9. CDR3 length: 17 residues. The chain's CDR3 is CASSLPKSGTDTGELFF. The DNA of the CDR3 is TGTGCCAGCAGCTTACCCAAATCGGGGACAGACACCGGGGAGCTGTTTTTT.

This chain connects TRBV30 to TRBJ1-2; D is unclear. CDR1 and CDR2 from the germline V gene are GTSNPN and SVGIG (reference sequence). V was trimmed by 4 bases and J by 7 bases, leaving 16 bases between them. CDR3 length equals 13 residues. The CDR3 DNA reads TGTGCCTGGACTGCCGGAGGGTCGGCTGGCTACACCTTC. This gives the protein CAWTAGGSAGYTF.

This clone appeared a single time. The V gene is TRBV7-9, the J gene TRBJ1-2; 11 nucleotides line up with TRBD1. The germline CDR1 and CDR2 sequences are SEHNR and FQNEAQ (reference sequence). This CDR3 has 17 amino acids. V was clipped by 2 bases and J by 8 bases; unmatched bases: 13. DNA of the CDR3: TGTGCCAGCAGCTTATTTCGGACAGGGGGCTTGTCCTACGGCTACACCTTC. Residues: CASSLFRTGGLSYGYTF.

V gene TRBV2 combines with J gene TRBJ2-1; D may be TRBD2 (6 bases). Deletions cut 7 bases from V and 10 bases from J, with 20 bases between. Germline values: CDR1 SNHLY, CDR2 FYNNEI. This CDR3 contains 14 residues. Written as DNA, the CDR3 is TGTGCCAGCACCGGGACTGCGCTAGTGGGCGAGCAGTTCTTC. Protein product: CASTGTALVGEQFF.

The chain links TRBV27 to TRBJ1-2; 8 bases match TRBD1. The CDR3 length is 14 residues. Trimming took 5 bases from V and 7 from J; bases not matched to a gene: 9. Per the germline V gene, CDR1 is MNHEY and CDR2 is SMNVEV (reference sequence). Here the CDR3 reads CASSTTGQGVGYTF. CDR3 DNA: TGTGCCAGCAGTACAACAGGACAGGGAGTTGGCTACACCTTC.

J is TRBJ1-1 and V is TRBV11-2, with 9 bases aligning to TRBD1. This CDR3 is 15 amino acids long. Trimming removed 4 bases from V and 0 bases from J; junction bases left unmatched: 3. Germline-derived CDR1 and CDR2 are SGHAT and FQNNGV. CDR3 DNA: TGTGCCAGCAGCTCGGGACAGGGACTGAACACTGAAGCTTTCTTT. It specifies CASSSGQGLNTEAFF.

The table lists this clone with a count of one. V usage is TRBV9 and J usage is TRBJ1-2, with D perhaps TRBD1 (6 bases). Trimming pared 0 bases from V and 5 bases from J, leaving 14 bases between. Germline-derived CDR1 and CDR2 are SGDLS and YYNGEE. The CDR3 sequence is 15 residues long. The CDR3 region has the DNA TGTGCCAGCAGCGTAGCGGGGGCGGGTGGGTATGGCTACACCTTC. Amino acids: CASSVAGAGGYGYTF.

The chain's CDR3 is CASSWRGSYEQYF. The CDR3 DNA sequence: TGTGCCAGCAGCTGGAGGGGTTCCTACGAGCAGTACTTC. V usage is TRBV7-9 and J usage is TRBJ2-7; D perhaps matches TRBD2 (6 bases). V was cut by 4 bases and J by 1 base, with 8 bases left in between. The length of the CDR3 is 13 residues. The germline gives CDR1 SEHNR, CDR2 FQNEAQ (reference sequence).

The chain uses TRBV11-2 and TRBJ2-7; D perhaps matches TRBD1 (6 bases). Germline V gives CDR1 SGHAT, CDR2 FQNNGV. Trimming cost V 4 bases and J 2 bases, with 12 bases left between them. The CDR3 sequence is 14 residues long. DNA of the CDR3: TGTGCCAGCAGCTGGTCGCAGGGGACCTACGAGCAGTACTTC. This gives the protein CASSWSQGTYEQYF. The entire variable domain, with the rest obtained from reference TRBV11-2 and TRBJ2-7, is as follows: EAGVAQSPRYKIIEKRQSVAFWCNPISGHATLYWYQQILGQGPKLLIQFQNNGVVDDSQLPKDRFSAERLKGVDSTLKIQPAKLEDSAVYLCASSWSQGTYEQYFGPGTRLTVT.

The genes are TRBV4-3 and TRBJ2-3; TRBD1 agrees at 11 bases. Germline CDR1 and CDR2: LGHNA and YSLEER. The CDR3 is made up of 14 amino acids. The ends lost 8 bases at V and 6 bases at J; junction bases unmatched: 7. The CDR3 region is CASGRDRGYDTQYF. DNA of the CDR3: TGCGCCAGCGGCCGGGACAGGGGGTACGATACGCAGTATTTT.

The CDR3 reads CASSQTQGTTEAFF. The CDR3 coding sequence is TGTGCCAGCAGCCAAACACAGGGTACCACTGAAGCTTTCTTT. V is TRBV14 and J is TRBJ1-1, with D perhaps matching TRBD1 (6 bases). The CDR3 has 14 amino acids. The V gene's germline CDR1 is SGHDN and CDR2 FVKESK. Trimming removed 2 bases from V and 4 bases from J, with 11 bases in between.

This clone appeared a single time. This chain joins TRBV27 and TRBJ2-3; 8 bases match TRBD2. The CDR3 is made up of 14 amino acids. Germline-derived CDR1 and CDR2 are MNHEY and SMNVEV (reference sequence). V was clipped by 5 bases and J by 1 base; unmatched bases: 2. CDR3 loop: CASSGGLGTDTQYF. The CDR3, as DNA: TGTGCCAGCAGTGGGGGACTAGGCACAGATACGCAGTATTTT.

The gene calls are TRBV4-2 and TRBJ1-6; weak D call: TRBD1 (5 bases). Germline-derived CDR1 and CDR2 are LGHNA and YNFKEQ. V shed 1 base and J shed 0 bases, with 13 bases lying between them. CDR3 size: 18 residues. The CDR3 sequence is CASSQVLAGSSYNSPLHF. In nucleotides, the CDR3 is TGTGCCAGCAGCCAAGTTCTTGCAGGGAGCTCCTATAATTCACCCCTCCACTTT.

This chain uses TRBV10-2 with TRBJ1-3, with 7 positions matching TRBD1. The CDR3 length is 14 residues. The ends lost 9 bases at V and 7 bases at J; junction bases unmatched: 12. Germline-derived CDR1 and CDR2 are WSHSY and SAAADI. This chain's CDR3 is CASQPTGKGNTIYF. The CDR3, as DNA: TGCGCCAGTCAACCGACAGGGAAGGGGAACACCATATATTTT.

The chain uses TRBV29-1 and TRBJ2-7; 9 nucleotides align to TRBD1. The CDR3 covers 15 residues. V lost 4 bases and J lost 5; bases outside the gene matches: 12. The germline V gene encodes CDR1 SQVTM and CDR2 ANQGSEA. This chain's CDR3 is CSVGDPGQGSDEQYF. In DNA, the CDR3 is TGCAGCGTTGGGGACCCGGGACAGGGATCCGACGAGCAGTACTTC.

In regard to this clone: In the same sample, other DNA sequences code for this CDR3. The chain joins TRBV6-5 to TRBJ2-7; D is unclear. Trimming stripped 5 bases from V and 0 bases from J, with 8 bases between. The germline gives CDR1 MNHEY, CDR2 SVGAGI. The CDR3 has 13 residues. In DNA form, the CDR3 reads TGTGCCAGCAGTCCCGGGCTCTCCTACGAGCAGTACTTC. It translates to CASSPGLSYEQYF.

This sequence joins TRBV28 and TRBJ2-2, with 7 bases fitting TRBD1. Trimming took 3 bases from V and 7 from J; bases not matched to a gene: 8. The CDR3 runs 15 residues. In germline, CDR1 is MDHEN, CDR2 SYDVKM. In DNA form, the CDR3 reads TGTGCCAGCAGTTTGAGGGGGCTAAGGGACGGGGAGCTGTTTTTT. Its translation is CASSLRGLRDGELFF.

The gene calls are TRBV7-6 and TRBJ2-4; a weak D match, TRBD1 (5 bases). Germline V lookup: CDR1 SGHVS, CDR2 FNYEAQ. The V and J ends lost 1 base and 0 bases respectively, with 13 bases between them. There are 17 residues in the CDR3. CDR3 residues: CASSLDRQGLAKNIQYF. The CDR3 DNA reads TGTGCCAGCAGCTTAGATCGGCAGGGCCTAGCCAAAAACATTCAGTACTTC.

This chain joins TRBV6-6 and TRBJ2-5; D is tentatively TRBD1 or TRBD2 (5 bases each). V lost 0 bases and J 5 bases, leaving 13 bases between the germline ends. Per germline, CDR1 MNHNY and CDR2 SVGAGI (reference sequence). CDR3 length: 15 amino acids. The CDR3 bases are TGTGCCAGCAGTTACTCGAGCCTAGAGGGGGAGACCCAGTACTTC. Residues: CASSYSSLEGETQYF.

With respect to this clone: The same CDR3 can be traced to other DNA sequences in this sample. The chain uses TRBV5-4 and TRBJ2-5; 13 bases map to TRBD2. The germline gives CDR1 SGHNT, CDR2 YYREEE (reference sequence). V was pared by 3 bases and J by 2 bases, with 1 base of the junction left unmatched. The CDR3 sequence is 15 residues long. Here the CDR3 DNA reads TGTGCCAGCAGCTCGGGACTAGCGGGGCAAGAGACCCAGTACTTC. As protein: CASSSGLAGQETQYF.

V gene TRBV7-9 combines with J gene TRBJ1-1, with D possibly TRBD1 on 5 matching bases. The V and J ends lost 3 bases and 0 bases respectively, with 17 bases between them. CDR1 and CDR2 (germline): SEHNR, FQNEAQ (reference sequence). CDR3 length: 17 residues. The CDR3 nucleotides read TGTGCCAGCAGCTTTTATCCCCTGGGGGTCATGAACACTGAAGCTTTCTTT. It translates to CASSFYPLGVMNTEAFF. Based on the CDR3 plus reference TRBV7-9 and TRBJ1-1, the full variable domain is DTGVSQNPRHKITKRGQNVTFRCDPISEHNRLYWYRQTLGQGPEFLTYFQNEAQLEKSRLLSDRFSAERPKGSFSTLEIQRTEQGDSAMYLCASSFYPLGVMNTEAFFGQGTRLTVV.

The chain employs TRBV9 and TRBJ2-5, with TRBD1 matching over 8 bases. Germline lookup yields CDR1 SGDLS and CDR2 YYNGEE. This CDR3 region has 17 residues. V lost 4 bases and J lost 0; bases outside the gene matches: 11. This CDR3 is CASSPTGGFYNQETQYF. The CDR3 DNA reads as TGTGCCAGCAGCCCCACAGGGGGGTTCTATAACCAAGAGACCCAGTACTTC.

This chain links TRBV11-2 with TRBJ2-5, with D unclear. Germline CDR1 is SGHAT and CDR2 is FQNNGV. V was trimmed by 1 base and J by 2 bases, leaving 8 bases between them. This CDR3 region has 14 residues. The DNA for the CDR3 is TGTGCCAGCAGCTTAGGCGTGCAGCAAGAGACCCAGTACTTC. Amino acids: CASSLGVQQETQYF. The full variable domain, in which reference TRBV11-2 and TRBJ2-5 provide the parts outside the CDR3, is EAGVAQSPRYKIIEKRQSVAFWCNPISGHATLYWYQQILGQGPKLLIQFQNNGVVDDSQLPKDRFSAERLKGVDSTLKIQPAKLEDSAVYLCASSLGVQQETQYFGPGTRLLVL.

The chain is built from TRBV28 and TRBJ2-2, with D possibly being TRBD1 (6 bases). Germline CDR1 and CDR2: MDHEN and SYDVKM. V lost 2 bases to trimming and J lost 3 bases, with 13 bases between them. The CDR3 extends over 16 amino acids. CDR3 sequence reads: CASSLGAAGDTGELFF. The DNA of the CDR3 is TGTGCCAGCAGTTTAGGCGCGGCAGGGGACACCGGGGAGCTGTTTTTT.

V is TRBV19 and J is TRBJ2-3, with TRBD2 as a possible D gene (6 bases). The CDR3 has 14 amino acids. In germline, CDR1 is LNHDA, CDR2 SQIVND (reference sequence). Between the trimmed V and J ends, which lost 5 bases and 0 bases, there was a span of 9 bases. The CDR3 is CASSPRDSTDTQYF. The DNA for the CDR3 is TGTGCCAGTAGTCCGCGGGACAGCACAGATACGCAGTATTTT.